One T cell receptor (beta chain) is described in this entry. Its antigen target is currently unknown. No much larger clone is present one base from it, and per-base qualities are unavailable. Sequencing of the TRB variable region was done with the immunoSEQ hsTCRB v3.0 assay at survey level resolution. TRB sequencing targeted a depth of roughly 40,000-55,000 T-cell genomes per sample. An Illumina MiSeq with a v3 150-cycle kit was used to sequence the pooled TRB libraries. Per the authors' processing: Analysis of repertoires was carried out in R inside a reproducible Nextflow workflow spanning QC, data transformation and analysis. LymphoSeq2, an R package for exploring AIRR-Seq data, was used to implement custom analyses. After excluding a handful of samples that yielded fewer than 5000 total TRB sequences, some 190 HIV repertoires remained for analysis. Among the 188 retained HIV repertoires, 59 were collected before ART initiation and 129 were collected after ART initiation. Each repertoire was downsampled to 5000 TRB nucleotide sequences, and summary statistics were averaged across 100 downsampling iterations. The analysis kept only TRB sequences whose CDR3 regions were at least seven amino acids long. Diversity was assessed using a clonality score derived from Shannon entropy and using the Gini coefficient. In repertoire networks, the top 5000 CDR3 amino acid sequences were linked whenever an edit distance of one separated two sequences. GLIPH2 predicted antigen specificity groups and MHC restriction for TRB CDR3 amino acid sequences. CDR3 amino acid sequences were matched against VDJdb and McPAS-TCR to flag known CMV, EBV, HIV or tissue antigen associations. Pre-ART, post-ART and control groups were compared with Wilcoxon signed-rank tests and Holm-Bonferroni correction. As stored in TCRdb, this immuneACCESS dataset retains in-frame rearrangements with V and J assigned. A fraction of the clones does not appear; measured against another copy, unresolved V genes explain less than half of the discrepancy, and the remainder lacks a known reason. The DNA was the basis for D and trimming; V, J and clone size are from that table. The sample table holds tens of thousands of clones, of which 86% were seen once. The biggest ten clones account for under 7.5% of the sample.

The data originate from a study of long-term antiretroviral therapy in people with HIV (dated by TCRdb to between 2021 and 2024). Context from the whole study: The earliest samples were collected roughly a decade before the 2015 WHO recommendation for immediate ART, at a time when ART was usually postponed until CD4 counts fell. This retrospective serial study examined whether starting ART and sustained HIV suppression were associated with changes in the composition and diversity of the TRB repertoire in peripheral blood. Of the approximately 28 participants with HIV, approximately 11 were female. The cohort contributed about 200 cryopreserved PBMC samples from 30 adults with confirmed HIV infection, collected serially over a mean of around six years (range 1-12). No cross-contamination during QIAcube processing was seen in test extractions of a monoclonal T-cell line run alongside a few dozen polyclonal samples. Summary of the overall study and its limitations: CDR3 length ranges in HIV repertoires were narrower than in controls, and network structure suggested an antigen-experienced repertoire with only a slight naive shift after ART. Starting ART was linked to a significant rise in TRB diversity, yet even after long-term ART the diversity remained significantly lower than in transplant donor controls. Unsorted PBMC were profiled instead of sorted CD4+ and CD8+ T cells because pre-ART samples had limited cell numbers. Inferences about post-ART repertoire changes are limited because no data were available on ART adherence, viral resistance or therapy changes. Samples dated from about 2003 to 2018, and the ART regimens used may be less effective than current ones. Because PBMC availability was limited, only the TCR beta chain was sequenced, with no alpha chain pairing. At every time point, the repertoire was dominated by expanded TRB clones first identified before ART initiation, although this dominance fluctuated and, in many PLHIV, declined after ART.

The junction shows trimming of 3 bases on V and 4 bases on J, plus 12 bases between the germline ends. Taken from the germline V gene, the CDR1 and CDR2 loops are MDHEN and SYDVKM. The CDR3 goes from the cysteine to the phenylalanine over 14 residues. Only CDR3 DNA is held: 42 bases, read in frame from base 1. Participants were included only if at least one PBMC sample before ART initiation and at least two post-ART samples were available. Every participant with HIV received treatment in the United States of America. Before DNA extraction, cryopreserved samples containing about 0.9-10 million PBMC were thawed and washed. At the time of the earliest PBMC sample, participants with HIV were aged between roughly 23 and 60 years. Each participant contributed PBMC samples from 1-4 timepoints before ART initiation and 2-8 timepoints after ART initiation, with a median of 7 samples. Serial HIV viral load, CD4+ T-cell count, ART history and demographic data were obtained for every participant. Genomic DNA was extracted from unsorted PBMC with a Qiagen kit on a QIAcube, processed in batches of 12 samples.

The sequenced sample was unsorted PBMCs, obtained 1.8 years before starting antiretroviral therapy. This receptor was taken from a woman between 25 and 40 years old with HIV. The rearrangement joined TRBV28 to TRBJ1-2; there is no confident call for the D gene. The CDR3 in this case is CASSFPGRTYGYTF. The nucleotide sequence reads TGTGCCAGCAGTTTCCCTGGTAGGACCTATGGCTACACCTTC.